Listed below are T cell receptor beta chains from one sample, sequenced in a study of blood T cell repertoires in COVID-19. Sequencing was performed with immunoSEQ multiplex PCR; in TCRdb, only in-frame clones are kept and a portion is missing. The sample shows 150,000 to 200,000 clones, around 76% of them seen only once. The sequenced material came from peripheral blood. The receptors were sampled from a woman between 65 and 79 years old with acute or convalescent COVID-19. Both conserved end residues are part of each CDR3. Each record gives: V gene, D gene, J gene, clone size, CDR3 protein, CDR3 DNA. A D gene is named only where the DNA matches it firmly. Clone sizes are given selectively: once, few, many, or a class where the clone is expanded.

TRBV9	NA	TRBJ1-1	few	CASSAGTGTFEAFF	TGTGCCAGCAGCGCTGGGACGGGGACTTTTGAAGCTTTCTTT
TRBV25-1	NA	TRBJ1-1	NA	CASSDIGLGGNTEAFF	TGTGCCAGCAGTGATATCGGCCTAGGAGGGAACACTGAAGCTTTCTTT
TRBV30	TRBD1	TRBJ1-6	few	CAWKFRDRASPLHF	TGTGCCTGGAAGTTTAGGGACAGGGCTTCACCCCTCCACTTT
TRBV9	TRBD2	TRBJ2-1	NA	CASSVVAGSGNEQFF	TGTGCCAGCAGCGTAGTAGCGGGATCCGGCAATGAGCAGTTCTTC
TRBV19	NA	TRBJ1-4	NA	CASSEGSYNEKLFF	TGTGCCAGTAGTGAGGGCAGCTATAATGAAAAACTGTTTTTT
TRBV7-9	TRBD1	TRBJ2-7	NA	CASSSSSGGRPTYEQYF	TGTGCCAGCAGTTCATCCTCAGGGGGCAGGCCTACCTACGAGCAGTACTTC
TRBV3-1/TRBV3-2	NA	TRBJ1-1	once	CASSQAGAEAFF	TGTGCCAGCAGCCAAGCAGGGGCTGAAGCTTTCTTT
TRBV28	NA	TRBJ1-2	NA	CASGLPRGANYGYTF	TGTGCCAGCGGGCTCCCGCGGGGAGCTAACTATGGCTACACCTTC
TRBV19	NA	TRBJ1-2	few	CASSTLGQSRYGYTF	TGTGCCAGTAGTACCCTTGGACAGTCTCGATATGGCTACACCTTC
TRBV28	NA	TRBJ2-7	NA	CASSVGGGYEQYF	TGTGCCAGCAGCGTGGGGGGTGGCTACGAGCAGTACTTC
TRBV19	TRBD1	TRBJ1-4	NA	CASRTTGGEKLFF	TGTGCCAGTAGAACGACAGGGGGTGAAAAACTGTTTTTT